This TCR beta chain was identified during a study of shared T cell receptors in the human thymus. Generated by immunoSEQ multiplex PCR, the TCRdb table keeps only in-frame clones and is missing some. The sample has hundreds of thousands of clones, roughly 74% seen once; the top ten hold more than 0.01%. Germline trimming cut 3 bases from V and 5 bases from J; bases unmatched to any gene: 18. The germline CDR1 and CDR2 sequences are LGHNA and YNFKEQ. There are 19 residues in the CDR3. These data also featured in a second study, about human thymus T cells. From that report: Thymic samples were excised during corrective heart operations.

The receptor was derived from a boy in the first two years of life with a congenital heart defect. The V gene is TRBV4-2, the J gene TRBJ2-4; 8 bases map to TRBD1. The sample taken for sequencing was thymocytes. CDR3 sequence reads: CASSHSIGQGEVAENIQYF. The CDR3 nucleotides are TGTGCCAGCAGCCATTCCATCGGACAGGGAGAGGTCGCCGAAAACATTCAGTACTTC.